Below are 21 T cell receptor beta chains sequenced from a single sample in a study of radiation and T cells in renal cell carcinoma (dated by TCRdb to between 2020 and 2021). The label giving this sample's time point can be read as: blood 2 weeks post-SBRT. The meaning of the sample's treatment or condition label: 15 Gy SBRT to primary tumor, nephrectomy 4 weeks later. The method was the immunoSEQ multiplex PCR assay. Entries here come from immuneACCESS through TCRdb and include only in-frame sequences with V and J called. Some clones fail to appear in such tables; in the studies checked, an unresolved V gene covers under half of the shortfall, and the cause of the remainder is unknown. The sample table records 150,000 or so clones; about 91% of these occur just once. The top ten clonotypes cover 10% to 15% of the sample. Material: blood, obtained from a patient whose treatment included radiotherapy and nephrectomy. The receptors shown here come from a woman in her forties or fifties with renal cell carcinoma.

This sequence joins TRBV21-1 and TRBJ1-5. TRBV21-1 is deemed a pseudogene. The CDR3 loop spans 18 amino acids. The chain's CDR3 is CASSTSSQHGVVNQPQHF. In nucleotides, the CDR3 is TGTGCCAGCAGCACCTCTAGTCAGCACGGGGTGGTGAATCAGCCCCAGCATTTT.

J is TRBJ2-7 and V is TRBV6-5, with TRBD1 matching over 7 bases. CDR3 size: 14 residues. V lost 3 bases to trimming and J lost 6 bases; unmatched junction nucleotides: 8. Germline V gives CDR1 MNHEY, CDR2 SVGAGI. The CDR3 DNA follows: TGTGCCAGCAGTTATAACAGGGGACCCGTCGAGCAGTACTTC. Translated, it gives CASSYNRGPVEQYF.

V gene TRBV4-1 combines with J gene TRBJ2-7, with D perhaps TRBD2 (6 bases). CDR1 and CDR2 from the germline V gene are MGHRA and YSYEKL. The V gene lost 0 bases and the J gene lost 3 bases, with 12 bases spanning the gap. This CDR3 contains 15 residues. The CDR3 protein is CASSQDPGLIYEQYF. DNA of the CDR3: TGCGCCAGCAGCCAAGATCCGGGACTCATCTACGAGCAGTACTTC.

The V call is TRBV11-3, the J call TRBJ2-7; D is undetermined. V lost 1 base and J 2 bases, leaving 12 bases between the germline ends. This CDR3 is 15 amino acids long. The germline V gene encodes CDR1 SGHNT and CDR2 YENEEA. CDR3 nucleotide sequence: TGTGCCAGCAGCTTAGGGACGTCAAATGCCTACGAGCAGTACTTC. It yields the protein CASSLGTSNAYEQYF.

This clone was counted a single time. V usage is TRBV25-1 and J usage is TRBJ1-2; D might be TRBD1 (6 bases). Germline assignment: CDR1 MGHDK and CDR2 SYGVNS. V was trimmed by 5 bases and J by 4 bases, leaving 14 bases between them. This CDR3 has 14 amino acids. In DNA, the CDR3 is TGTGCCAGCAGTTTGGGGGCTCTGGGCTATGGCTACACCTTC. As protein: CASSLGALGYGYTF.

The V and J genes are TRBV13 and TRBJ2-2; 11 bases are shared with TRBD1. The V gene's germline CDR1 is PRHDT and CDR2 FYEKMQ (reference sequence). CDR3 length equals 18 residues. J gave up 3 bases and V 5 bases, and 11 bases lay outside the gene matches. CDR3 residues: CASSATTGTGGYTGELFF. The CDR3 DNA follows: TGTGCCAGCAGCGCAACCACCGGGACAGGGGGGTACACCGGGGAGCTGTTTTTT.

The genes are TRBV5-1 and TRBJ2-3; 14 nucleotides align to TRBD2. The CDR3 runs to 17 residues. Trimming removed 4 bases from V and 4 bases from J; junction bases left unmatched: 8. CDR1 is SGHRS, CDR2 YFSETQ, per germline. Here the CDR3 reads CASSPTSGGALADTQYF. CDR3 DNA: TGCGCCAGCAGCCCGACTAGCGGGGGGGCTCTTGCAGATACGCAGTATTTT.

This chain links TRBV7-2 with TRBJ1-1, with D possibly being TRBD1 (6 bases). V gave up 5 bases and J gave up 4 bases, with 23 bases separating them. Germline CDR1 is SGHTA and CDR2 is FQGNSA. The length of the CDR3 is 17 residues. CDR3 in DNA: TGTGCCAGCAGCCCACCGGGAGCAGGGGTATCGAGCACTGAAGCTTTCTTT. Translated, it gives CASSPPGAGVSSTEAFF.

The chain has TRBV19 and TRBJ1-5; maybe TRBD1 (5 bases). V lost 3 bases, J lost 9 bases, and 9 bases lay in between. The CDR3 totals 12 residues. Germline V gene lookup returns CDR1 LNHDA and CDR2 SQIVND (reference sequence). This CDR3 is CASSMGPSPQHF. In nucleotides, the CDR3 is TGTGCCAGTAGTATGGGACCCTCGCCCCAGCATTTT.

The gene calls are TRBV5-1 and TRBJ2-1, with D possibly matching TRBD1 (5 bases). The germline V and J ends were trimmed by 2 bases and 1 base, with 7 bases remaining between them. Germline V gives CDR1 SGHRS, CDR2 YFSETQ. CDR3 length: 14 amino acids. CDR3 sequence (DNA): TGCGCCAGCAGCTTTACAGGTTCCTACAATGAGCAGTTCTTC. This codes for CASSFTGSYNEQFF.

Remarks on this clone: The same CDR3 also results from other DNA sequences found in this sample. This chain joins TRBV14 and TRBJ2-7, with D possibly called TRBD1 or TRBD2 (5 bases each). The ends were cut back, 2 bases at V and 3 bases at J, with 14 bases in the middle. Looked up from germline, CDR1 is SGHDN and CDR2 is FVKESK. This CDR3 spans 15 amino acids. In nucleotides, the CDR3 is TGTGCCAGCAGCCAAACAGGAGGAGTACACTACGAGCAGTACTTC. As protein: CASSQTGGVHYEQYF.

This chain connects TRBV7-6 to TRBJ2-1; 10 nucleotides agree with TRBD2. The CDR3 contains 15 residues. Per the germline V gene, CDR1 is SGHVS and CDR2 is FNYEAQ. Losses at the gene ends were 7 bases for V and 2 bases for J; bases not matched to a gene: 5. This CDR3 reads CASKPLAGAYNEQFF. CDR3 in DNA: TGTGCCAGCAAACCTCTAGCGGGGGCCTACAATGAGCAGTTCTTC.

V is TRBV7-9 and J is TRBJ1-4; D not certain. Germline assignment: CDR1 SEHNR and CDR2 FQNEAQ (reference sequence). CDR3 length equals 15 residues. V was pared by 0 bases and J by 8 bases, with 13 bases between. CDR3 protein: CASSLANGPYEKLFF. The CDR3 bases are TGTGCCAGCAGCTTAGCCAACGGACCGTACGAAAAACTGTTTTTT. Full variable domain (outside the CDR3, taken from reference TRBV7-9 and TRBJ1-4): DTGVSQNPRHKITKRGQNVTFRCDPISEHNRLYWYRQTLGQGPEFLTYFQNEAQLEKSRLLSDRFSAERPKGSFSTLEIQRTEQGDSAMYLCASSLANGPYEKLFFGSGTQLSVL.

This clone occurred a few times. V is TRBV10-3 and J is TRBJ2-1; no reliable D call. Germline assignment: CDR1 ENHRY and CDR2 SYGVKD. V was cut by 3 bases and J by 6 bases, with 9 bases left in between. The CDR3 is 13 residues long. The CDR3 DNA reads TGTGCCATCAGTGATCTCGGGTCCAATGAGCAGTTCTTC. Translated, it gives CAISDLGSNEQFF.

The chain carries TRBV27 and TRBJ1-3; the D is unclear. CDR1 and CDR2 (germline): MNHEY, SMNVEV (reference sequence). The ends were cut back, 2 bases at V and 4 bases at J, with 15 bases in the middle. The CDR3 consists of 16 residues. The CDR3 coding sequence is TGTGCCAGCAGTTTAAGCAGCCCTTTTGGAGGAAACACCATATATTTT. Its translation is CASSLSSPFGGNTIYF.

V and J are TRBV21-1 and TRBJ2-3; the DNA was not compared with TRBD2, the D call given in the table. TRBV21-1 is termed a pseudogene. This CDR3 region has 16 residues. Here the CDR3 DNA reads TGTGCCAGCAGCCCGGTGCTAGCGGACCGCACAGATACGCAGTATTTT. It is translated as CASSPVLADRTDTQYF.

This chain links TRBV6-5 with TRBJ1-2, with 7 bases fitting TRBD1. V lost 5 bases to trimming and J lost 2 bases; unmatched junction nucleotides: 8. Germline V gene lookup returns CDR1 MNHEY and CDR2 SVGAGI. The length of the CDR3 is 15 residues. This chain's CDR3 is CASSTTSRGNYGYTF. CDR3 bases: TGTGCCAGCAGTACGACGTCCAGGGGGAACTATGGCTACACCTTC.

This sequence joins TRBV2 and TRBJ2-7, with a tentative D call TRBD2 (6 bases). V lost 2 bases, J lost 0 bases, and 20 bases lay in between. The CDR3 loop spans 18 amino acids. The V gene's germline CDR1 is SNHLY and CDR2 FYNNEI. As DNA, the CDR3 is TGTGCCAGCAGTGAAAGGGACTCCCCAACACAGAGCTCCTACGAGCAGTACTTC. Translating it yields CASSERDSPTQSSYEQYF.

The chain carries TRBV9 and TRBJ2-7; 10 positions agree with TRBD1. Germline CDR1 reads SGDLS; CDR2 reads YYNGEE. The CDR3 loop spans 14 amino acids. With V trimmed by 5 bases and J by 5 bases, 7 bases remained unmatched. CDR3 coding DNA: TGTGCCAGCAGTGCTGACAGGGGGCAAAACGAGCAGTACTTC. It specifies CASSADRGQNEQYF.

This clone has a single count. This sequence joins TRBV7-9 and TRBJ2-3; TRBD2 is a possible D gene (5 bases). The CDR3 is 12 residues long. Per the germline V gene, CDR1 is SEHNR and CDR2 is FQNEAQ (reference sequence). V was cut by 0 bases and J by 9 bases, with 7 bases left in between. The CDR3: CASSLAEATQYF. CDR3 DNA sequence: TGTGCCAGCAGCTTAGCGGAGGCGACGCAGTATTTT.

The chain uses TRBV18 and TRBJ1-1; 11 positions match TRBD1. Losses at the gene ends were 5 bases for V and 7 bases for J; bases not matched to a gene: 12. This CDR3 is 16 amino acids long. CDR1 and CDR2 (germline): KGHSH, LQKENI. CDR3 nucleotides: TGTGCCAGCTCAGAATACTCAGGGACAGGGGGGCATGAAGCTTTCTTT. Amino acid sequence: CASSEYSGTGGHEAFF.